The 9 T cell receptor beta chains below all came from one sample that was sequenced in a study of T cell changes during pregnancy in multiple sclerosis. Here immunoSEQ multiplex PCR was the method, and the copy in TCRdb shows in-frame clones only, minus some. The table lists approximately 44,000 clones, roughly 89% of them singletons, with roughly 0.53% in the top ten. Sequencing used CD4+ T cells from peripheral blood mononuclear cells, obtained in the first trimester of pregnancy. The source is a female donor with multiple sclerosis, enrolled in a pregnancy study.

In its sample, this clone was seen a few times. The genes are TRBV28 and TRBJ2-7; 7 nucleotides line up with TRBD1. Looked up from germline, CDR1 is MDHEN and CDR2 is SYDVKM. V shed 6 bases and J 3 bases; nucleotides not matched to a gene: 11. This CDR3 has 15 amino acids. The chain's CDR3 is CASRSRDSDFYEQYF. The CDR3 DNA reads TGTGCCAGCAGATCCCGGGACAGCGATTTCTACGAGCAGTACTTC. The variable domain in full, with the rest retrieved from reference TRBV28 and TRBJ2-7, is DVKVTQSSRYLVKRTGEKVFLECVQDMDHENMFWYRQDPGLGLRLIYFSYDVKMKEKGDIPEGYSVSREKKERFSLILESASTNQTSMYLCASRSRDSDFYEQYFGPGTRLTVT.

The gene calls are TRBV4-1 and TRBJ2-7, with TRBD2 identical over 9 bases. This CDR3 has 15 residues. Germline V gene data show CDR1 as MGHRA and CDR2 as YSYEKL. J gave up 5 bases and V 1 base, and 6 bases lay outside the gene matches. The CDR3 protein is CASSQVAGVPDEQYF. As DNA, the CDR3 is TGCGCCAGCAGCCAAGTAGCGGGAGTTCCCGACGAGCAGTACTTC.

The chain combines TRBV5-1 with TRBJ2-7, with D tentatively TRBD2 (6 bases). CDR3 length equals 13 residues. Germline loops: CDR1 SGHRS, CDR2 YFSETQ. The germline V and J ends were trimmed by 3 bases and 2 bases, with 9 bases remaining between them. CDR3: CASSSGLTYEQYF. CDR3 DNA: TGCGCCAGCAGCTCGGGACTGACCTACGAGCAGTACTTC.

This rearrangement joins TRBV5-4 to TRBJ2-7; weak D call: TRBD1 (7 bases). Per germline, CDR1 SGHNT and CDR2 YYREEE (reference sequence). This CDR3 is 13 amino acids long. V lost 4 bases, J lost 4 bases, and 12 bases lay in between. CDR3: CASSQGGAYEQYF. The CDR3 coding sequence is TGTGCCAGCAGCCAGGGGGGAGCTTACGAGCAGTACTTC. Together with reference TRBV5-4 and TRBJ2-7, the CDR3 gives the full variable domain: ETGVTQSPTHLIKTRGQQVTLRCSSQSGHNTVSWYQQALGQGPQFIFQYYREEENGRGNFPPRFSGLQFPNYSSELNVNALELDDSALYLCASSQGGAYEQYFGPGTRLTVT.

The chain couples TRBV7-2 to TRBJ2-7, with a tentative D call TRBD1 (6 bases). CDR3 size: 15 residues. The germline V gene has CDR1 SGHTA and CDR2 FQGNSA. Trimming cost V 6 bases and J 3 bases, with 18 bases left between them. The CDR3: CASSRSGDTFYEQYF. DNA of the CDR3: TGTGCCAGCAGTAGATCAGGGGACACCTTCTACGAGCAGTACTTC. The full variable domain, its missing parts supplied by reference TRBV7-2 and TRBJ2-7, is GAGVSQSPSNKVTEKGKDVELRCDPISGHTALYWYRQSLGQGLEFLIYFQGNSAPDKSGLPSDRFSAERTGGSVSTLTIQRTQQEDSAVYLCASSRSGDTFYEQYFGPGTRLTVT.

The rearrangement uses TRBV5-1 and TRBJ2-1; 8 nucleotides agree with TRBD2. CDR3 length: 15 amino acids. The J segment lost 1 base and the V segment lost 3 bases, leaving 3 bases of the junction unmatched. Germline lookup yields CDR1 SGHRS and CDR2 YFSETQ. CDR3 in DNA: TGCGCCAGCAGCTCTTTAGCGGGATCCTACAATGAGCAGTTCTTC. Protein: CASSSLAGSYNEQFF.

The chain has TRBV30 and TRBJ2-6; unclear D gene. Germline V lookup: CDR1 GTSNPN, CDR2 SVGIG (reference sequence). The V gene lost 1 base and the J gene lost 2 bases, with 15 bases spanning the gap. The CDR3 has 17 residues. The CDR3 here is CAWSGWPSGAGANVLTF. CDR3 nucleotides: TGTGCCTGGAGTGGGTGGCCTAGTGGCGCTGGGGCCAACGTCCTGACTTTC.

This clone appeared a single time. CDR3 amino acids: CASSLNPGRVGGELFF. CDR3 nucleotide sequence: TGTGCCAGCAGCCTAAATCCGGGCAGGGTTGGAGGGGAGCTGTTTTTT. The V and J genes are TRBV7-3 and TRBJ2-2; maybe TRBD1 (5 bases). Trimming took 5 bases from V and 8 from J, leaving 21 bases between them. The CDR3 covers 16 residues. Germline V lookup: CDR1 SGHTA, CDR2 FQGTGA.

This clone appeared once. The chain carries TRBV5-1 and TRBJ2-3; 8 bases align to TRBD2. CDR1 is SGHRS and CDR2 is YFSETQ in the germline V gene. This CDR3 has 14 amino acids. The V and J ends lost 4 bases and 10 bases, in that order; junction bases with no gene match: 11. CDR3 DNA: TGCGCCAGCAGCCTTGGGGAAAGCGGGAGTGCGCAGTATTTT. Amino acid sequence: CASSLGESGSAQYF.